This T cell receptor (beta chain) was profiled in a study of cytomegalovirus exposure and HLA in healthy donors. Germline-derived CDR1 and CDR2 are SGHRS and YFSETQ. The CDR3 totals 14 residues. V shed 7 bases, J shed 0 bases, and the junction held 6 bases outside the gene matches. The study ran its PCR with 60 Vbeta and 13 Jbeta primers. The assay was immunoSEQ multiplex PCR, and TCRdb's table has in-frame clones only and misses some. Seen here are around 130,000 clones, about 70% observed once, and the top ten hold around 2.7%. Material: PBMCs. This clonotype originated in a woman aged 60 to 75 in good health and CMV-seropositive. This chain joins TRBV5-1 and TRBJ2-7; 8 bases fit TRBD1. CDR3 nucleotides: TGCGCCAGCTTCGACAGGGGCAGCTCCTACGAGCAGTACTTC. This codes for CASFDRGSSYEQYF.